The T cell receptor (beta chain) under discussion was sequenced for a study of blood T cell repertoires in COVID-19. In the study's own analysis: Reference gene primers were amplified, and this amplification served to estimate nucleated cell counts. This table comes from immunoSEQ multiplex PCR, and its TCRdb copy is limited to in-frame clones, with some not included. That table gives V, J and clone size, and the DNA gave D and trimming. The sample lists 250,000 or so clones; 80% to 90% were seen once. The V and J ends lost 5 bases and 7 bases respectively, with 9 bases between them. This CDR3 has 12 amino acids.

This TCR was recovered from a woman aged 45-59 years who had recovered from COVID-19. The chain joins TRBV12-3 or TRBV12-4 to TRBJ1-5; unclear D gene. Material: PBMCs or T cells enriched from blood (not recorded which). DNA of the CDR3: TGTGCCAGCAGTACCTTCGGGCAGCCCCAGCATTTT. Amino acids: CASSTFGQPQHF.